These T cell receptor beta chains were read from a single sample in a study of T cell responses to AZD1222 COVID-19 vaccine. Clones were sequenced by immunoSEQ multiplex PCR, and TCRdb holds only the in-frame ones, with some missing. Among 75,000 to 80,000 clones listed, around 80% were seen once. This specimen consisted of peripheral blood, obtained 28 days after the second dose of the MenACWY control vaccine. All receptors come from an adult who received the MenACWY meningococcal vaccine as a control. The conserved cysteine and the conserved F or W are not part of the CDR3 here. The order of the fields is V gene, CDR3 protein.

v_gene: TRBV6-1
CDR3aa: ASSEGRDRLGYEQY

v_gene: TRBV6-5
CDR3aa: ASNSFYGYT

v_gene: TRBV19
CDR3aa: ASRDRDLDEQF

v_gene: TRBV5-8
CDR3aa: ASSWLSGAEQY

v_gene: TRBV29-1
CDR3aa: SVVRTGGYGYT

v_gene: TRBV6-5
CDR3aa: ASSYSGNYGYT

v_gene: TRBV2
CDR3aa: ASLREGGYGNTEAF

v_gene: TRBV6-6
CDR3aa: ASSYSGVEKLF

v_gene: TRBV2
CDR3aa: ASSFGTGGVQPQH

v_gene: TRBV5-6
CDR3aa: ASSLSGQGTGETQY

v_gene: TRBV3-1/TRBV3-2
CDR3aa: ASSPNLHRNTGELF

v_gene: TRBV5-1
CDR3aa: ASRQGLGDEQF

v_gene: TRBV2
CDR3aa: ASSEIPGGNYEQY

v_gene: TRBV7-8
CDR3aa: ASSPRRGTGTGELF

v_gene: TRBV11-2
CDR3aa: ASSLFRGIGNTIY

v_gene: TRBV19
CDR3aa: ASSFTFGGYEQY

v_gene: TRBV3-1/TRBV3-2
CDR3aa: ASSQAGQNYGYT

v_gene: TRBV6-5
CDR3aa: ASSYETGSPLH

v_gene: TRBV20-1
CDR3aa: SASSVVSGHQPQH

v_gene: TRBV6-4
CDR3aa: ASRTGVGSETQY

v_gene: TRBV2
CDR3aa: ASSALAVGELF

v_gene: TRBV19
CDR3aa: ASSPPGQGRKTQY

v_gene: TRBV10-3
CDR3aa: AISDRTGVNTEAF

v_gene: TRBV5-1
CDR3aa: ASSLAGAGTGELF

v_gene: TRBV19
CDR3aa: ASSMAAGGRNEQF

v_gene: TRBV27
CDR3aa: ASSLSSATYNEQF

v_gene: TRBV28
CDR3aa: ASTVGGDNLNEQF

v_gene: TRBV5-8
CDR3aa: ASSLVGDNEQF

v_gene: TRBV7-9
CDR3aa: ASSTRGTGELF

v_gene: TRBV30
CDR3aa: AWSVGASGRAGETGELF

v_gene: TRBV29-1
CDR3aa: SVSIGGHNGYT

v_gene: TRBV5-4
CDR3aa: ASSLSGQGIGYT

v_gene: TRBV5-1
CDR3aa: ASSSTGNEQF

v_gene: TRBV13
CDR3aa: ASSNSGQGGTEAF

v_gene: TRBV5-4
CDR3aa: ASSSASSYEQY

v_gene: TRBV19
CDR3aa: ASSLQRTLMNTEAF

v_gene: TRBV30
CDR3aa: AWTPGQYRAEAF